The text below deals with one T cell receptor (beta chain). Clones were sequenced by immunoSEQ multiplex PCR, and TCRdb holds only the in-frame ones, with some missing. This sample has several thousand clones, with around 85% found just once. The data were taken from a study of T cell clonotyping in hematopoietic cell transplantation. The germline V and J ends were trimmed by 5 bases and 1 base, with 11 bases remaining between them. The germline gives CDR1 LNHNV, CDR2 YYDKDF (reference sequence). The CDR3 runs 15 residues. The rearrangement joins TRBV15 to TRBJ2-2; a weak D match, TRBD1 (5 bases). The sequencing used peripheral blood mononuclear cells, collected 180 days after allogeneic stem cell transplant. This TCR was sampled from a female patient in her fifties or sixties who had an allogeneic stem cell transplant from an unrelated donor, so the T cells may come from the graft donor. Some clones in this sample may be carry-over from other donors' samples. The CDR3 region is CATSPRGQNTGELFF. The CDR3 DNA reads TGTGCCACCAGCCCAAGAGGACAGAACACCGGGGAGCTGTTTTTT.